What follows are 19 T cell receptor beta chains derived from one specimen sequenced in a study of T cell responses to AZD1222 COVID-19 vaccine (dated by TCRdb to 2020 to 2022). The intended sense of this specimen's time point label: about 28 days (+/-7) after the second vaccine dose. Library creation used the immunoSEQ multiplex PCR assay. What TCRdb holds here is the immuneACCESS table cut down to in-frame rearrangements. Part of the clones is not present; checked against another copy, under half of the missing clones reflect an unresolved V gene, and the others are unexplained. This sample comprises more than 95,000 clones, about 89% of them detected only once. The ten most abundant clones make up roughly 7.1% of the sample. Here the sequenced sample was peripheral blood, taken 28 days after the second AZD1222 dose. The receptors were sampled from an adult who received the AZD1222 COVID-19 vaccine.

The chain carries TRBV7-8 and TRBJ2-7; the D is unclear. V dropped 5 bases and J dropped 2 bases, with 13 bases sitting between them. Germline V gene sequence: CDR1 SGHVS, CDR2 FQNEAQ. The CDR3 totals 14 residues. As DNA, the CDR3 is TGTGCCAGCAGCCAAATAGAGAGTACCTACGAGCAGTACTTC. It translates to CASSQIESTYEQYF.

As DNA, the CDR3 is TGTGCCAGCAGCCCAAGGACAGCGACGGCCGAGACCCAGTACTTC. Its protein product is CASSPRTATAETQYF. The V call is TRBV9, the J call TRBJ2-5; D is possibly TRBD1 (6 bases). Germline loops: CDR1 SGDLS, CDR2 YYNGEE. Trimming removed 4 bases from V and 5 bases from J, with 18 bases in between. The CDR3 contains 15 residues.

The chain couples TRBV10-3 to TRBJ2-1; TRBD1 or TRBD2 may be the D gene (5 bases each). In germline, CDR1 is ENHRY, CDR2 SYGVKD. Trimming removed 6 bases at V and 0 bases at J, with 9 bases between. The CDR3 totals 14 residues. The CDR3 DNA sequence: TGTGCCATCAGGGGGGTCTCCTCCTACAATGAGCAGTTCTTC. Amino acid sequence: CAIRGVSSYNEQFF.

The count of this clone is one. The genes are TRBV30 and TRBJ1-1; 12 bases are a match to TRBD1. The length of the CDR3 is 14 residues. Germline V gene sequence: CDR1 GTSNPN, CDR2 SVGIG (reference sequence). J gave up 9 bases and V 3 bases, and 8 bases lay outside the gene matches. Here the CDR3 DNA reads TGTGCCTGGAGCCACACCGGGACAGGGGGCCAAGCTTTCTTT. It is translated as CAWSHTGTGGQAFF.

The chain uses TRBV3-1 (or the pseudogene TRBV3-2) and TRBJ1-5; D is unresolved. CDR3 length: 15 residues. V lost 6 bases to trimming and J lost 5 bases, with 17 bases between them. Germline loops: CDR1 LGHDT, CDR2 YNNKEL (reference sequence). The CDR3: CASSPRPGSDQPQHF. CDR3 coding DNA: TGTGCCAGCAGTCCCCGCCCGGGATCCGATCAGCCCCAGCATTTT.

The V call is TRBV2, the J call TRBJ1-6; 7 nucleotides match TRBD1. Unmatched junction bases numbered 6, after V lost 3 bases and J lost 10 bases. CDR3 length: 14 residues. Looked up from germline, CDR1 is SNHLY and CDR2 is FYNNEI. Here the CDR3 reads CASSEEGARSPLHF. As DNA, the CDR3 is TGTGCCAGCAGTGAGGAGGGGGCAAGATCACCCCTCCACTTT.

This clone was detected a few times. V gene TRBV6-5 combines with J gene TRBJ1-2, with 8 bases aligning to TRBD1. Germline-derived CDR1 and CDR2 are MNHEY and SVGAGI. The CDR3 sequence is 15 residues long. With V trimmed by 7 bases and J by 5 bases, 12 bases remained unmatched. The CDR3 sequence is CASKPGQGRGYGYTF. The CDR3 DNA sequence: TGTGCCAGCAAGCCTGGACAGGGAAGAGGATATGGCTACACCTTC.

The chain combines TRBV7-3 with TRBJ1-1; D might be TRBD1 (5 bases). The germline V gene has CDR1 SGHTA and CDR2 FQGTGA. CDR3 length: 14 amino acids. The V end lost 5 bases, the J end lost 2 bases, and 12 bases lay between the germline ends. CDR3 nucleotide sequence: TGTGCCAGCAGCACCTGGGGGATTAACACTGAAGCTTTCTTT. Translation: CASSTWGINTEAFF.

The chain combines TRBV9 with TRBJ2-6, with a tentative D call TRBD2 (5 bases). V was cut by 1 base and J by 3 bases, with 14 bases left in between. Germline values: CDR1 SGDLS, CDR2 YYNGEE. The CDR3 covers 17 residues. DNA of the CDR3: TGTGCCAGCAGCGTACCCCTTGGAGGTGGTGGGGCCAACGTCCTGACTTTC. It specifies CASSVPLGGGGANVLTF.

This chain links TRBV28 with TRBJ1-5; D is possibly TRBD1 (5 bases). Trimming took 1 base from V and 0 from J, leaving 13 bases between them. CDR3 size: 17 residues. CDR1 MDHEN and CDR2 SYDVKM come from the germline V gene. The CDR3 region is CASSLLVGGYSNQPQHF. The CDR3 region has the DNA TGTGCCAGCAGTTTATTGGTCGGGGGATATAGCAATCAGCCCCAGCATTTT.

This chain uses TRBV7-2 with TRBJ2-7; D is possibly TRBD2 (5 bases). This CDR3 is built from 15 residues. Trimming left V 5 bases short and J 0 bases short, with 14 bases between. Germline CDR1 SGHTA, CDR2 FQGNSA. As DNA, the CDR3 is TGTGCCAGCAGCCCATGGGTAGGGAGCTCCTACGAGCAGTACTTC. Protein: CASSPWVGSSYEQYF.

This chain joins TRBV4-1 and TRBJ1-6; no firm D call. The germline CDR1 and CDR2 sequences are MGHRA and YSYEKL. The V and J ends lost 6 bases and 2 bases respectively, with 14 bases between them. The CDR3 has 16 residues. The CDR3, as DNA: TGCGCCAGCAGTCGTGCGGAGCGGCCCTATAATTCACCCCTCCACTTT. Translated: CASSRAERPYNSPLHF.

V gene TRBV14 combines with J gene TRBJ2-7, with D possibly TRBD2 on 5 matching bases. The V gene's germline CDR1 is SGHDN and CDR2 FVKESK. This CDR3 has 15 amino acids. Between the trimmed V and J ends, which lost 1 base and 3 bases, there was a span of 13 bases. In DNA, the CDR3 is TGTGCCAGCAGCCAAGCCCCTAGCAGAAACTACGAGCAGTACTTC. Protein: CASSQAPSRNYEQYF. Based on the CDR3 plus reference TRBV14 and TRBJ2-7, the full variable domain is EAGVTQFPSHSVIEKGQTVTLRCDPISGHDNLYWYRRVMGKEIKFLLHFVKESKQDESGMPNNRFLAERTGGTYSTLKVQPAELEDSGVYFCASSQAPSRNYEQYFGPGTRLTVT.

The CDR3 nucleotides read TGTGCCAGCAGTGAATGGGGGGGGAACACCGGGGAGCTGTTTTTT. Residues: CASSEWGGNTGELFF. V usage is TRBV6-1 and J usage is TRBJ2-2; 7 bases match TRBD2. This CDR3 has 15 residues. Germline lookup yields CDR1 MNHNS and CDR2 SASEGT. V was pared by 2 bases and J by 1 base, with 1 base of the junction left unmatched.

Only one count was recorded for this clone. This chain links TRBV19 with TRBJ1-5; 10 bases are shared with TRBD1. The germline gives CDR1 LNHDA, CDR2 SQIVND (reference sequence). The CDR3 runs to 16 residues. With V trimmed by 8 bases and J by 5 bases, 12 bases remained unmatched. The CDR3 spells CASRPSTGGGYQPQHF. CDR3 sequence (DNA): TGTGCCAGTCGTCCTTCGACAGGGGGCGGATATCAGCCCCAGCATTTT.

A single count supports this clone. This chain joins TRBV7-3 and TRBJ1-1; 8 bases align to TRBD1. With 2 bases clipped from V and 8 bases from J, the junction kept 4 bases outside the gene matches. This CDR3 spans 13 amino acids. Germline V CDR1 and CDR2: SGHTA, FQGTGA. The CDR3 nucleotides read TGTGCCAGCAGCTTAGACAGGGGTAGGGAAGCTTTCTTT. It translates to CASSLDRGREAFF.

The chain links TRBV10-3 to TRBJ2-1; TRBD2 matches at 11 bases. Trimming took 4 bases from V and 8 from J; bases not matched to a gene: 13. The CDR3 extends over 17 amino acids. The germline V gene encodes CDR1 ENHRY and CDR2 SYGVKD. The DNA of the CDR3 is TGTGCCATCAGTGGCCTTACTAGCGGGAGTGGTACCGATGAGCAGTTCTTC. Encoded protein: CAISGLTSGSGTDEQFF.

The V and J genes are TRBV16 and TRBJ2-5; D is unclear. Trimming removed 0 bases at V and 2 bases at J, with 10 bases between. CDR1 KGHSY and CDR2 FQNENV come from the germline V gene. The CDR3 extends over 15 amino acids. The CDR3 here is CASSQSSPSQETQYF. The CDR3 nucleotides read TGTGCCAGCAGCCAATCGAGTCCGTCACAAGAGACCCAGTACTTC. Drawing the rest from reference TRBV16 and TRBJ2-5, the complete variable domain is GEEVAQTPKHLVRGEGQKAKLYCAPIKGHSYVFWYQQVLKNEFKFLISFQNENVFDETGMPKERFSAKCLPNSPCSLEIQATKLEDSAVYFCASSQSSPSQETQYFGPGTRLLVL.

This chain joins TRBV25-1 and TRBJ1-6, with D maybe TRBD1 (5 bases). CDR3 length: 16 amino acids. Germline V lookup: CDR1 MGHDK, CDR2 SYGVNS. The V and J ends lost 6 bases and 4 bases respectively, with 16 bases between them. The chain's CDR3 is CASRPLGAGYNSPLHF. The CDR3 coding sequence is TGTGCCAGCAGGCCGCTTGGGGCAGGGTATAATTCACCCCTCCACTTT.